This passage covers 4 T cell receptor beta chains from one sample sequenced in a study of T-cell reconstitution after alpha-beta-depleted transplantation in children. A library of TCRbeta sequences, prepared with unique molecular identifiers, was generated. MiXCR was run by TCRdb on the PCR reads, yielding one entry per CDR3 protein. The table has about 250,000 distinct CDR3 sequences, around 25% seen once. The material was PBMCs, mostly from graft donor cells, obtained 360 days after TCRalphabeta/CD19-depleted stem cell transplant. The receptor source for this set is a female patient aged 2-9 years who had a stem cell transplant for congenital amegakaryocytic thrombocytopenia, so the T cells may come from the graft donor.

The V call is TRBV20-1, the J call TRBJ1-2; D unresolved. V was cut by 0 bases and J by 4 bases, with 18 bases left in between. The CDR3 is 16 amino acids. Per germline, CDR1 DFQATT and CDR2 SNEGSKA (reference sequence). The CDR3 DNA sequence: TGCAGTGCTAGAGATGAGGCCGGGCCGGTAGGCTATGGCTACACCTTC. Translating gives CSARDEAGPVGYGYTF.

The rearrangement joins TRBV25-1 to TRBJ2-1, with 10 bases that match TRBD2. This CDR3 has 15 amino acids. Germline CDR1 is MGHDK and CDR2 is SYGVNS. V lost 4 bases and J lost 3; bases outside the gene matches: 3. CDR3 sequence: CASSVGTSDYNEQFF. The CDR3 region has the DNA TGTGCCAGCAGTGTTGGGACTAGCGACTACAATGAGCAGTTCTTC.

V and J are TRBV4-1 and TRBJ1-4; D remains unclear. The germline V gene encodes CDR1 MGHRA and CDR2 YSYEKL. The CDR3 is 16 amino acids. Trimming took off 4 bases at V and 0 bases at J, with 12 bases between the two ends. CDR3 sequence: CASSRPDKSTNEKLFF. The CDR3 DNA reads TGCGCCAGCAGCCGTCCCGACAAGTCAACTAATGAAAAACTGTTTTTT.

There are a few counts of this clonotype. The chain couples TRBV12-3 or TRBV12-4 to TRBJ2-3, with 12 nucleotides matching TRBD2. J was trimmed by 5 bases and V by 4 bases; bases with no gene match: 16. The CDR3 is 19 amino acids. The CDR3 protein is CASSSFPPTSGRVGDTQYF. The CDR3 DNA sequence: TGTGCCAGCAGTTCTTTCCCCCCGACTAGCGGGAGAGTTGGAGATACGCAGTATTTT.